The clone carrying this T cell receptor beta chain is a singleton in its sample. The antigen is undetermined. This entry belongs to a study of shared clonotypes between healthy human individuals. General study results and limits: An effect of sequencing depth on clonotype sharing among donors was expected. Non-shared clonotypes were found to have lower generation probabilities than the clonotypes that were shared by all four of the sorted-subset donors.

The data were produced by immunoSEQ multiplex PCR, yet TCRdb's version contains in-frame clones alone and is incomplete. The data hold roughly 2.4 million clones, with more than 90% observed a single time. Sequencing was carried out using naive CD4+ T cells sorted from blood. Subset of the sample: CD45RA+ positively selected. This receptor was obtained from a man aged 18 to 35 in good health.

The CDR3 here is CASSPAGGSNQPQHF. For the CDR3, the DNA is TGTGCCAGCAGTCCCGCAGGGGGGTCCAATCAGCCCCAGCATTTT. The rearrangement uses TRBV27 and TRBJ1-5, with 7 bases matching TRBD1. This CDR3 has 15 residues. Germline V gene data show CDR1 as MNHEY and CDR2 as SMNVEV (reference sequence). V lost 5 bases and J lost 3; bases outside the gene matches: 7.